This TCR beta chain was observed in a study of T cell repertoires in urothelial bladder cancer. Trimming stripped 3 bases from V and 2 bases from J, with 15 bases between. Germline V gene data show CDR1 as LNHDA and CDR2 as SQIVND (reference sequence). There are 16 residues in the CDR3. Produced via immunoSEQ multiplex PCR; TCRdb's table is partial and in-frame only. The data hold under 15,000 clones, with roughly two thirds observed a single time. The receptor was derived from a human donor with urothelial carcinoma. The rearrangement joins TRBV19 to TRBJ2-3, with D perhaps assigned TRBD1 or TRBD2 (5 bases each). Sequenced material: tumor-infiltrating cells from bladder cancer. The CDR3 reads CASSIEGTPFTDTQYF. The CDR3 region has the DNA TGTGCCAGTAGTATTGAGGGGACCCCTTTCACAGATACGCAGTATTTT.